The 24 T cell receptor beta chains below all came from one sample that was sequenced in a study of blood T cell repertoires in COVID-19. Profiled with immunoSEQ multiplex PCR; TCRdb holds only in-frame clones, not every one. The repertoire holds some 360,000 clones, about nine tenths seen once, with approximately 4.1% in the top ten. Sequences were obtained from peripheral blood. Receptors originate from a woman aged 60-70 years with COVID-19, enrolled during active disease.

The chain couples TRBV11-1 to TRBJ2-7; D might be TRBD1 (6 bases). V lost 2 bases and J lost 2, with 7 bases in between. CDR3 size: 13 residues. CDR1 SGHAT and CDR2 FQDESV come from the germline V gene (reference sequence). The CDR3 loop is CASSLRDTYEQYF. The CDR3, as DNA: TGTGCCAGCAGCTTAAGGGACACCTACGAGCAGTACTTC.

This clone has just a few counts. V and J are TRBV5-1 and TRBJ1-1; tentative D call: TRBD1 (6 bases). CDR1 and CDR2 from the germline V gene are SGHRS and YFSETQ. The CDR3 totals 18 residues. V lost 0 bases, J lost 5 bases, and 23 bases lay in between. The CDR3 spells CASSLALTAGGGWTEAFF. As DNA, the CDR3 is TGCGCCAGCAGCTTGGCCTTGACAGCGGGGGGCGGATGGACTGAAGCTTTCTTT.

This rearrangement joins TRBV24-1 to TRBJ2-1; 10 bases are a match to TRBD2. V lost 5 bases, J lost 0 bases, and 6 bases stayed unmatched. CDR1 KGHDR and CDR2 SFDVKD come from the germline V gene. CDR3 length equals 17 residues. The CDR3 DNA sequence: TGTGCCACCAGTGTCCAGCGGGGGGGCTCCTCCTACAATGAGCAGTTCTTC. This codes for CATSVQRGGSSYNEQFF.

On this clone: Other DNA variants within this sample encode the same CDR3. This chain uses TRBV7-9 with TRBJ2-7; D perhaps matches TRBD1 (5 bases). CDR1 SEHNR and CDR2 FQNEAQ come from the germline V gene (reference sequence). CDR3 length: 12 amino acids. The germline V and J ends were trimmed by 2 bases and 3 bases, with 5 bases remaining between them. The CDR3: CASSLTGYEQYF. Here the CDR3 DNA reads TGTGCCAGCAGCTTAACAGGCTACGAGCAGTACTTC.

CDR3 nucleotide sequence: TGTGCCAGCAGCTTAGCTTCAGGGGTCCTCTCCTACGAGCAGTACTTC. Encoded protein: CASSLASGVLSYEQYF. The genes are TRBV11-2 and TRBJ2-7; tentative D call: TRBD1 (6 bases). Trimming shortened V by 1 base and J by 0 bases, and 13 bases separated the two germline ends. The CDR3 length is 16 residues. Germline CDR1 SGHAT, CDR2 FQNNGV.

The rearrangement uses TRBV2 and TRBJ1-5, with 8 positions matching TRBD1. The CDR3 loop spans 16 amino acids. After removal of 6 bases from V and 2 bases from J, the junction contained 9 bases not matched to a gene. The germline CDR1 and CDR2 sequences are SNHLY and FYNNEI. As DNA, the CDR3 is TGTGCCAGCAGGGGTAGGACAGGGCCGGGCAATCAGCCCCAGCATTTT. Translating it yields CASRGRTGPGNQPQHF.

The chain carries TRBV7-2 and TRBJ1-6, with D possibly matching TRBD1 (6 bases). The V end was cut by 2 bases, the J end by 7 bases, with 12 bases between. The CDR3 length is 15 residues. CDR1 is SGHTA and CDR2 is FQGNSA in the germline V gene. CDR3 sequence: CASSLLQGENSPLHF. DNA for the CDR3: TGTGCCAGCAGCTTACTACAGGGCGAAAATTCACCCCTCCACTTT.

The chain carries TRBV10-3 and TRBJ1-2; the match to TRBD1 covers 7 bases. After removal of 8 bases from V and 5 bases from J, the junction contained 5 bases not matched to a gene. CDR1 and CDR2 from the germline V gene are ENHRY and SYGVKD. This CDR3 has 12 amino acids. The CDR3 DNA is TGTGCCATCGAGGACAGGCTATATGGCTACACCTTC. Protein: CAIEDRLYGYTF.

As concerns this clone: The sample holds other DNA sequences that translate to the same CDR3. This chain uses TRBV19 with TRBJ1-5; 10 nucleotides align to TRBD1. CDR1 is LNHDA, CDR2 SQIVND, per germline (reference sequence). The ends lost 4 bases at V and 1 base at J; junction bases unmatched: 1. The CDR3 extends over 15 amino acids. The CDR3 is CASSRDRGSNQPQHF. Written as DNA, the CDR3 is TGTGCCAGTAGTAGGGACAGGGGAAGCAATCAGCCCCAGCATTTT.

This clone has just one count. The chain joins TRBV7-9 to TRBJ1-1, with D hard to call. The CDR3 is made up of 14 amino acids. Looked up from germline, CDR1 is SEHNR and CDR2 is FQNEAQ (reference sequence). V was clipped by 5 bases and J by 1 base, with 11 bases between them. The DNA of the CDR3 is TGTGCCAGCAGCGCGGGCGGAAGGAACACTGAAGCTTTCTTT. Translating gives CASSAGGRNTEAFF.

The CDR3 loop is CASSQVWRAAETNEKLFF. CDR3 bases: TGTGCCAGCAGCCAAGTTTGGAGAGCTGCTGAAACTAATGAAAAACTGTTTTTT. The chain carries TRBV4-2 and TRBJ1-4, with D unclear. From germline, CDR1 is LGHNA and CDR2 YNFKEQ. Deletions cut 1 base from V and 1 base from J, with 16 bases between. The CDR3 is 18 amino acids.

The table lists this clone with a count of one. This rearrangement joins TRBV4-2 to TRBJ1-6, with 9 bases lining up with TRBD1. CDR3 length: 16 residues. CDR1 and CDR2 from the germline V gene are LGHNA and YNFKEQ. Trimming removed 0 bases from V and 10 bases from J; junction bases left unmatched: 7. The CDR3 sequence: CASSQERTGVRSPLHF. CDR3 sequence (DNA): TGTGCCAGCAGCCAAGAAAGGACAGGGGTTCGATCACCCCTCCACTTT.

The genes are TRBV18 and TRBJ1-1; 7 bases map to TRBD1. V was clipped by 2 bases and J by 4 bases; unmatched bases: 7. CDR3 length equals 15 residues. Germline assignment: CDR1 KGHSH and CDR2 LQKENI. CDR3: CASSPVGTVGTEAFF. The CDR3 region has the DNA TGTGCCAGCTCACCAGTCGGGACAGTGGGCACTGAAGCTTTCTTT. Together with reference TRBV18 and TRBJ1-1, the CDR3 gives the full variable domain: NAGVMQNPRHLVRRRGQEARLRCSPMKGHSHVYWYRQLPEEGLKFMVYLQKENIIDESGMPKERFSAEFPKEGPSILRIQQVVRGDSAAYFCASSPVGTVGTEAFFGQGTRLTVV.

The table lists this clone with a count of one. The CDR3 sequence: CASITTGMGQPQHF. The DNA of the CDR3 is TGTGCCAGCATCACCACAGGGATGGGTCAGCCCCAGCATTTT. V usage is TRBV28 and J usage is TRBJ1-5, with D perhaps matching TRBD1 (6 bases). V was cut by 7 bases and J by 6 bases, with 16 bases left in between. This CDR3 comprises 14 residues. The germline CDR1 and CDR2 sequences are MDHEN and SYDVKM.

This chain joins TRBV27 and TRBJ2-6; D possibly corresponds to TRBD1 (6 bases). The V gene's germline CDR1 is MNHEY and CDR2 SMNVEV (reference sequence). V lost 10 bases to trimming and J lost 3 bases, with 19 bases between them. CDR3 length: 16 residues. In DNA, the CDR3 is TGTGCCACCAAGACAGGTGCTCACCTTGGGGCCAACGTCCTGACTTTC. Its translation is CATKTGAHLGANVLTF.

The V call is TRBV5-1, the J call TRBJ1-3; TRBD1 matches at 7 bases. Germline-derived CDR1 and CDR2 are SGHRS and YFSETQ. The junction had 3 bases not matched to a gene; V was cut back by 4 bases and J by 2 bases. CDR3 size: 14 residues. This CDR3 reads CASSPGQAGNTIYF. CDR3 in DNA: TGCGCCAGCAGCCCAGGACAGGCTGGAAACACCATATATTTT.

This clone was found once. The rearrangement joins TRBV3-1 (or the pseudogene TRBV3-2) to TRBJ1-6; 11 positions agree with TRBD1. Germline loops: CDR1 LGHDT, CDR2 YNNKEL (reference sequence). The ends lost 4 bases at V and 14 bases at J; junction bases unmatched: 7. This CDR3 is built from 14 residues. The CDR3 here is CASSRGQGAGTLHF. Written as DNA, the CDR3 is TGTGCCAGCAGCCGAGGACAGGGGGCCGGCACCCTCCACTTT.

This chain links TRBV2 with TRBJ2-7; 12 nucleotides agree with TRBD1. V dropped 4 bases and J dropped 5; count of bases not matched to a gene: 6. CDR1 SNHLY and CDR2 FYNNEI come from the germline V gene. The CDR3 runs 15 residues. Here the CDR3 reads CASSVGQGAIHEQYF. CDR3 DNA sequence: TGTGCCAGCAGTGTGGGACAGGGGGCAATCCACGAGCAGTACTTC.

The chain links TRBV10-3 to TRBJ1-1; D unclear. The germline CDR1 and CDR2 sequences are ENHRY and SYGVKD. The V and J ends lost 6 bases and 0 bases respectively, with 5 bases between them. The CDR3 is made up of 12 amino acids. This CDR3 reads CAIRQMNTEAFF. CDR3 nucleotide sequence: TGTGCCATCAGACAGATGAACACTGAAGCTTTCTTT.

This chain joins TRBV7-9 and TRBJ2-7; no clear D gene. The CDR3 has 15 residues. V lost 5 bases and J 2 bases, leaving 16 bases between the germline ends. The V gene's germline CDR1 is SEHNR and CDR2 FQNEAQ (reference sequence). The CDR3 is CASSPDYVRTYEQYF. CDR3 nucleotides: TGTGCCAGCAGCCCCGATTATGTGCGAACCTACGAGCAGTACTTC.

In the case of this clone: The identical CDR3 is also encoded by other nucleotide sequences in the sample. The chain has TRBV5-1 and TRBJ2-7; TRBD1 agrees at 7 bases. V dropped 0 bases and J dropped 3; count of bases not matched to a gene: 3. Germline V gene sequence: CDR1 SGHRS, CDR2 YFSETQ. The CDR3 has 14 amino acids. The chain's CDR3 is CASSLEGQIYEQYF. CDR3 in DNA: TGCGCCAGCAGCTTGGAGGGACAGATCTACGAGCAGTACTTC.

The chain has TRBV7-2 and TRBJ2-3; D remains ambiguous. Germline loops: CDR1 SGHTA, CDR2 FQGNSA. The CDR3 spans 14 residues. The V end was cut by 5 bases, the J end by 2 bases, with 11 bases between. CDR3 coding DNA: TGTGCCAGCAGCCGGGTCACATCCACAGATACGCAGTATTTT. Encoded protein: CASSRVTSTDTQYF. Full variable domain (remainder filled in from reference TRBV7-2 and TRBJ2-3): GAGVSQSPSNKVTEKGKDVELRCDPISGHTALYWYRQSLGQGLEFLIYFQGNSAPDKSGLPSDRFSAERTGGSVSTLTIQRTQQEDSAVYLCASSRVTSTDTQYFGPGTRLTVL.

The chain links TRBV29-1 to TRBJ2-5; perhaps D is TRBD1 or TRBD2 (5 bases each). The CDR3 contains 13 residues. Germline loops: CDR1 SQVTM, CDR2 ANQGSEA. V was pared by 4 bases and J by 2 bases, with 11 bases between. The CDR3 region is CSVAEGLQETQYF. The DNA for the CDR3 is TGCAGCGTTGCAGAGGGGCTACAAGAGACCCAGTACTTC.

V usage is TRBV2 and J usage is TRBJ1-1, with TRBD1 as a possible D gene (5 bases). The CDR3 has 13 residues. The V and J ends lost 6 bases and 2 bases respectively, with 10 bases between them. The germline gives CDR1 SNHLY, CDR2 FYNNEI. CDR3 sequence (DNA): TGTGCCAGCAGGAGGGGAGGAAACACTGAAGCTTTCTTT. This translates into CASRRGGNTEAFF.